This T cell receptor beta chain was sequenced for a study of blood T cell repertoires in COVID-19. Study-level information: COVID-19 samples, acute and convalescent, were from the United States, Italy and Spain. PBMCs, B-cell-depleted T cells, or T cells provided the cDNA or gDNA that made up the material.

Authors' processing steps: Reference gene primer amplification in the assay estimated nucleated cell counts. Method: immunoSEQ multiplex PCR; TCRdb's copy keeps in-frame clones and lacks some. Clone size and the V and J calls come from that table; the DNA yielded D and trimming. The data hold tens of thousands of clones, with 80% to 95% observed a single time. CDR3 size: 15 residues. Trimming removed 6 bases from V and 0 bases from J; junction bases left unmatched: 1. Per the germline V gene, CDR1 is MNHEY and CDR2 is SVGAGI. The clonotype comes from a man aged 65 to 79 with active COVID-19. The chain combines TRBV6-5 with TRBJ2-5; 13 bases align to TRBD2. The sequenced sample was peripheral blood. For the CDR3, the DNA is TGTGCCAGCAGAGGACTAGCGGGGGACCAAGAGACCCAGTACTTC. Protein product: CASRGLAGDQETQYF.